This entry is about one T cell receptor (beta chain). The antigen is undetermined. The data originate from a study of cytomegalovirus exposure and HLA in healthy donors. CDR1 SNHLY and CDR2 FYNNEI come from the germline V gene. The CDR3 has 15 residues. With V trimmed by 3 bases and J by 8 bases, 10 bases remained unmatched. Broader study findings: Among immune exposure information, only CMV serostatus was available. The study listed roughly 160 cytomegalovirus-associated TCR beta chains. In a later analysis, CMV-associated beta chains were mostly HLA-associated, it appeared. Productive status was seen about 90% or about 30% of the time for most TCR beta V segments in an earlier analysis.

13 Jbeta primers and 60 Vbeta primers were used for the PCR. The data were produced by immunoSEQ multiplex PCR, yet TCRdb's version contains in-frame clones alone and is incomplete. The sample lists 85,000 to 120,000 clones, just over 70% occurring once. This TCR was recovered from a boy between 10 and 17 years old in good health and CMV-seronegative. The chain recombines TRBV2 with TRBJ2-1; 7 nucleotides match TRBD1. Material: PBMCs. CDR3 amino acids: CASSDSTGAVDEQFF. In nucleotides, the CDR3 is TGTGCCAGCAGTGACTCAACAGGGGCGGTGGATGAGCAGTTCTTC.